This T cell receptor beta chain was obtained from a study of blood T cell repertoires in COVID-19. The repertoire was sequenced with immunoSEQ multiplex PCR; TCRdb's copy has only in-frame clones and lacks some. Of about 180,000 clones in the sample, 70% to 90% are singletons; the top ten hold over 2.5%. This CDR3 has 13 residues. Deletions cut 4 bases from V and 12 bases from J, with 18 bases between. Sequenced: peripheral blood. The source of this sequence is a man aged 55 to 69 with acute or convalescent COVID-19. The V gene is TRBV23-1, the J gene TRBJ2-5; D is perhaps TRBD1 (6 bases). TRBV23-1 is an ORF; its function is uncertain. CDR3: CASSPPGHRVEYF. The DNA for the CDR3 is TGCGCCAGCAGTCCCCCGGGACACCGCGTGGAGTACTTC.